This entry lists 8 T cell receptor beta chains sequenced from one sample in a study of blood T cell dynamics during melanoma immunotherapy. As to time point: pre-treatment baseline. Data came from immunoSEQ multiplex PCR; TCRdb stores just in-frame clones and leaves some out. This sample has more than 6,500 clones, with roughly 84% found just once. The sample consisted of blood, taken from a patient treated with checkpoint blockade. Source of these receptors: a human donor with melanoma.

The rearrangement uses TRBV6-5 and TRBJ1-2; D unclear. The CDR3 length is 14 residues. CDR1 MNHEY and CDR2 SVGAGI come from the germline V gene. Trimming took off 6 bases at V and 1 base at J, with 12 bases between the two ends. This CDR3 is CASRVSGVNYGYTF. The CDR3 nucleotides read TGTGCCAGCAGAGTTAGTGGAGTTAACTATGGCTACACCTTC.

This sequence joins TRBV30 and TRBJ1-1; the match to TRBD1 covers 12 bases. This CDR3 region has 16 residues. Per germline, CDR1 GTSNPN and CDR2 SVGIG (reference sequence). V shed 1 base, J shed 1 base, and the junction held 4 bases outside the gene matches. CDR3: CAWSGGTGGQNTEAFF. CDR3 DNA sequence: TGTGCCTGGAGTGGGGGGACAGGGGGCCAGAACACTGAAGCTTTCTTT.

The J gene is TRBJ1-5, the V gene TRBV4-1; no definite D call. The CDR3 has 13 amino acids. The germline V and J ends were trimmed by 1 base and 5 bases, with 6 bases remaining between them. The germline V gene has CDR1 MGHRA and CDR2 YSYEKL. CDR3 sequence: CASSQVSDQPQHF. The CDR3 region has the DNA TGCGCCAGCAGCCAAGTGTCAGATCAGCCCCAGCATTTT.

V and J are TRBV2 and TRBJ1-3, with TRBD1 as a possible D gene (5 bases). Germline-derived CDR1 and CDR2 are SNHLY and FYNNEI. Trimming shortened V by 1 base and J by 4 bases, and 11 bases separated the two germline ends. This CDR3 comprises 15 residues. This CDR3 reads CASSEGGASGNTIYF. CDR3 DNA: TGTGCCAGCAGTGAAGGGGGCGCATCCGGAAACACCATATATTTT.

The chain has TRBV2 and TRBJ2-1; 14 bases match TRBD2. CDR3 length: 15 residues. After removal of 7 bases from V and 7 bases from J, the junction contained 6 bases not matched to a gene. Germline V lookup: CDR1 SNHLY, CDR2 FYNNEI. The CDR3: CASIGTSGRINEQFF. CDR3 sequence (DNA): TGTGCCAGCATCGGGACTAGCGGGAGAATAAATGAGCAGTTCTTC.

The CDR3: CATSRVIQGTNEKLFF. The CDR3 bases are TGTGCCACCAGCAGGGTTATACAGGGAACTAATGAAAAACTGTTTTTT. The chain employs TRBV15 and TRBJ1-4; tentatively, D is TRBD1 (6 bases). Trimming removed 3 bases at V and 1 base at J, with 12 bases between. CDR1 and CDR2 (germline): LNHNV, YYDKDF (reference sequence). The CDR3 is 16 amino acids.

The rearrangement joins TRBV27 to TRBJ2-7; 10 nucleotides agree with TRBD2. The V segment lost 6 bases and the J segment 1 base; nucleotides outside the gene matches: 3. The CDR3 has 14 amino acids. CDR1 and CDR2 from the germline V gene are MNHEY and SMNVEV (reference sequence). The CDR3 coding sequence is TGTGCCAGCAGCGGACTAGCGGCTTCCTACGAGCAGTACTTC. As protein: CASSGLAASYEQYF.

The V call is TRBV20-1, the J call TRBJ1-1; the D is unclear. The CDR3 length is 11 residues. Trimming took off 7 bases at V and 4 bases at J, with 10 bases between the two ends. CDR1 and CDR2 from the germline V gene are DFQATT and SNEGSKA (reference sequence). As DNA, the CDR3 is TGCAGTGGTTTATGGGGCACTGAAGCTTTCTTT. Translating it yields CSGLWGTEAFF.